Listed below are T cell receptor beta chains from one sample, sequenced in a study of molecular identifiers for immune sequencing clone quantification. TCRdb fed the PCR reads into MiXCR, producing one record per CDR3 protein. The sample contains about 300,000 distinct CDR3 sequences, 20% to 25% of which appear only once. Sequencing was performed on naive CD8+ T cells from blood, with Jurkat cell RNA spiked in. These TCRs come from a human donor in good health. Some libraries in this study had Jurkat cell RNA spiked in. CDR3s include the opening cysteine and the closing phenylalanine or tryptophan. D genes are given only for firm matches. A clone size is listed for some rows: how often the clone was seen (once, few, many), or a class if it is expanded.

size | J | D | V | CDR3 | DNA
many | TRBJ2-7 | TRBD1 | TRBV7-9 | CASSPGTGRHYEQYF | TGTGCCAGCAGCCCTGGGACAGGGCGGCACTACGAGCAGTACTTC
many | TRBJ1-5 | NA | TRBV6-6 | CASSETHYSNQPQHF | TGTGCCAGCAGTGAGACACACTATAGCAATCAGCCCCAGCATTTT
many | TRBJ1-6 | NA | TRBV7-6 | CASSLYGQNSPLHF | TGTGCCAGCAGCTTGTATGGACAGAATTCACCCCTCCACTTT
many | TRBJ2-3 | NA | TRBV28 | CARRVDGTDTQYF | TGTGCCCGCAGGGTTGATGGCACAGATACGCAGTATTTT
many | TRBJ2-1 | NA | TRBV11-2 | CASSLGPNASDEQFF | TGTGCCAGCAGCTTAGGACCCAATGCTAGCGATGAGCAGTTCTTC
NA | TRBJ1-1 | NA | TRBV29-1 | CSVEDPRGTEAFF | TGCAGCGTTGAAGATCCACGGGGCACTGAAGCTTTCTTT
many | TRBJ2-3 | TRBD2 | TRBV12-3/TRBV12-4 | CASSAPGLVVADTQYF | TGTGCCAGCAGTGCGCCGGGACTAGTGGTGGCAGATACGCAGTATTTT
many | TRBJ1-1 | NA | TRBV4-2 | CASRERAQDTEAFF | TGTGCCAGCAGGGAACGGGCCCAGGACACTGAAGCTTTCTTT
few | TRBJ2-7 | TRBD1 | TRBV2 | CASSEGTGVNEQYF | TGTGCCAGCAGTGAAGGGACAGGGGTAAACGAGCAGTACTTC
NA | TRBJ2-3 | TRBD2 | TRBV5-1 | CASSFSGGERTDTQYF | TGCGCCAGCAGCTTCAGCGGGGGGGAACGCACAGATACGCAGTATTTT
many | TRBJ2-1 | NA | TRBV7-6 | CASSLNSLGVDYNEQFF | TGTGCCAGCAGCTTAAATTCCTTGGGTGTGGACTACAATGAGCAGTTCTTC
many | TRBJ2-5 | TRBD2 | TRBV12-3/TRBV12-4 | CASRTHGTSGTKETQYF | TGTGCCAGCAGAACACACGGGACTAGCGGGACCAAAGAGACCCAGTACTTC
few | TRBJ2-3 | NA | TRBV9 | CASSVGSSSADTQYF | TGTGCCAGCAGCGTAGGATCTAGCAGCGCAGATACGCAGTATTTT
many | TRBJ2-5 | NA | TRBV29-1 | CSVEGGTHQETQYF | TGCAGCGTTGAAGGAGGGACCCACCAAGAGACCCAGTACTTC
many | TRBJ1-1 | NA | TRBV4-3 | CASSHRLNTEAFF | TGCGCCAGCAGCCACCGGTTGAACACTGAAGCTTTCTTT
many | TRBJ1-1 | NA | TRBV15 | CATSPWDRTMNTEAFF | TGTGCCACCAGCCCCTGGGACCGGACAATGAACACTGAAGCTTTCTTT
many | TRBJ1-1 | NA | TRBV6-1 | CALDRGTWTEAFF | TGTGCCTTAGACCGGGGTACGTGGACTGAAGCTTTCTTT
few | TRBJ1-1 | NA | TRBV7-9 | CASSWPTVRGTEAFF | TGTGCCAGCAGCTGGCCGACAGTCCGGGGCACTGAAGCTTTCTTT
many | TRBJ2-4 | NA | TRBV11-2 | CASMGVAKNIQYF | TGTGCCAGCATGGGGGTAGCCAAAAACATTCAGTACTTC
many | TRBJ2-7 | NA | TRBV12-3/TRBV12-4 | CASSPNGVNEQYF | TGTGCCAGCAGCCCCAACGGGGTCAACGAGCAGTACTTC
many | TRBJ2-7 | NA | TRBV24-1 | CATSAGRGFF | TGTGCCACCAGTGCAGGCCGGGGTTTCTTC
few | TRBJ2-3 | NA | TRBV28 | CASRAAGDTQYF | TGTGCCAGCAGAGCGGCCGGGGATACGCAGTATTTT
many | TRBJ2-7 | NA | TRBV19 | CASSILVGSSYEQYF | TGTGCCAGTAGTATTTTAGTCGGCAGCTCCTACGAGCAGTACTTC
many | TRBJ1-4 | TRBD1 | TRBV12-3/TRBV12-4 | CASSSYRGPGEKLFF | TGTGCCAGCAGTTCTTACAGGGGGCCGGGTGAAAAACTGTTTTTT
many | TRBJ1-2 | NA | TRBV29-1 | CSVEHFSGYGYTF | TGCAGCGTTGAACACTTCTCAGGCTATGGCTACACCTTC
NA | TRBJ2-3 | TRBD2 | TRBV30 | CAWDLAGGTDTQYF | TGTGCCTGGGACCTAGCGGGGGGCACAGATACGCAGTATTTT
many | TRBJ2-7 | NA | TRBV11-2 | CASSLVAQFYEQYF | TGTGCCAGCAGCTTAGTTGCACAGTTCTACGAGCAGTACTTC
many | TRBJ2-2 | TRBD1 | TRBV29-1 | CSVTGATGELFF | TGCAGCGTGACAGGGGCCACCGGGGAGCTGTTTTTT
many | TRBJ1-2 | TRBD1 | TRBV6-2/TRBV6-3 | CASWRTGESGYTF | TGTGCCAGTTGGCGGACAGGGGAGTCTGGCTACACCTTC
many | TRBJ2-3 | TRBD2 | TRBV5-5 | CASSLKGGRYSSTDTQYF | TGTGCCAGCAGCTTGAAAGGCGGGAGATACTCTAGCACAGATACGCAGTATTTT
NA | TRBJ2-7 | TRBD2 | TRBV20-1 | CSARDFREGVRQYF | TGCAGTGCTAGAGATTTTAGGGAGGGCGTCCGGCAGTACTTC
few | TRBJ2-3 | NA | TRBV12-3/TRBV12-4 | CASSTDHEEADTQYF | TGTGCCAGCAGCACCGACCACGAGGAAGCGGATACGCAGTATTTT
many | TRBJ1-1 | NA | TRBV7-9 | CASSLDRGVSMNTEAFF | TGTGCCAGCAGCTTGGATAGAGGGGTGTCCATGAACACTGAAGCTTTCTTT
few | TRBJ2-7 | NA | TRBV6-2/TRBV6-3 | CASIINGNSYEQYF | TGTGCCAGCATCATTAATGGGAATTCCTACGAGCAGTACTTC
many | TRBJ1-6 | NA | TRBV12-3/TRBV12-4 | CASSLATIAQYNSPLHF | TGTGCCAGCAGTTTAGCGACGATTGCGCAATATAATTCACCCCTCCACTTT
many | TRBJ2-5 | TRBD2 | TRBV6-6 | CASLIAGGQETQYF | TGTGCCAGCTTAATCGCGGGGGGGCAAGAGACCCAGTACTTC
many | TRBJ1-2 | NA | TRBV19 | CASSASRDGHYGYTF | TGTGCCAGTAGTGCGAGCCGGGATGGTCACTATGGCTACACCTTC
NA | TRBJ1-5 | NA | TRBV27 | CASSFGINQPQHF | TGTGCCAGCAGTTTCGGGATAAATCAGCCCCAGCATTTT
many | TRBJ2-7 | NA | TRBV4-3 | CASSQDGHKSYEQYF | TGCGCCAGCAGCCAAGATGGCCACAAGTCCTACGAGCAGTACTTC
many | TRBJ1-6 | TRBD1 | TRBV27 | CASSPGRGFSPLHF | TGTGCCAGCAGTCCCGGCAGGGGGTTTTCACCCCTCCACTTT
once | TRBJ2-1 | NA | TRBV20-1 | CGARNPKRESSCNEQFF | TGCGGTGCTAGAAACCCGAAGCGCGAAAGCTCCTGCAATGAGCAGTTCTTC
NA | TRBJ2-2 | NA | TRBV12-3/TRBV12-4 | CASSFSADTGELFF | TGTGCCAGCAGTTTTTCAGCGGACACCGGGGAGCTGTTTTTT
NA | TRBJ2-5 | TRBD2 | TRBV6-6 | CASSWTSGGLQETQYF | TGTGCCAGCAGTTGGACTAGCGGGGGGTTGCAAGAGACCCAGTACTTC
NA | TRBJ1-4 | TRBD1 | TRBV28 | CTSRYTGATNEKLFF | TGTACCAGCAGATATACAGGGGCAACTAATGAAAAACTGTTTTTT
NA | TRBJ2-1 | NA | TRBV2 | CASSSTHSKTREQFF | TGTGCCAGCAGTTCAACCCACTCCAAGACGAGGGAGCAGTTCTTC
many | TRBJ2-2 | NA | TRBV7-9 | CASSSASAGELFF | TGTGCCAGCAGCTCCGCTAGCGCCGGGGAGCTGTTTTTT
few | TRBJ1-5 | NA | TRBV2 | CASNKAPSNQPQHF | TGTGCCAGCAATAAAGCCCCTAGCAATCAGCCCCAGCATTTT
many | TRBJ1-5 | NA | TRBV19 | CASGMGFQPQHF | TGTGCCAGTGGAATGGGGTTTCAGCCCCAGCATTTT